This T cell receptor (beta chain) was identified during a study of shared clonotypes between healthy human individuals. Regarding the study as a whole: Richness estimates generally favored naive over memory subsets.

Germline assignment: CDR1 SNHLY and CDR2 FYNNEI. The CDR3 extends over 13 amino acids. The ends lost 7 bases at V and 2 bases at J; junction bases unmatched: 3. This clone came up once. Its cognate antigen is unknown. Each subset's genomic DNA was split evenly across several immunoSEQ plates. An approximately 200 ng quantity of DNA, roughly 29,000 T cell genomes, went into the sorted-subset replicate PCRs. Under the authors' procedure: Quality scores were absent from the junction-only immunoSEQ sequences, so filtering differed. Clones were read by immunoSEQ multiplex PCR, and TCRdb kept only the in-frame ones, dropping some. V and J calls and clone size are those listed in that table; D and trimming were worked out from the DNA. The data show 800,000 to 1,200,000 clones, about 80% seen once.

The source is a man aged 18 to 35 in good health. Some clones in this sample may be carry-over from other donors' samples. The chain couples TRBV2 to TRBJ2-3, with 7 positions matching TRBD2. Sequenced: memory CD4+ T cells from PBMCs. As to subset: CD45RA-negative fraction. CDR3 region: CASNGRVTDTQYF. As DNA, the CDR3 is TGTGCCAGCAATGGGAGGGTCACAGATACGCAGTATTTT.